This TCR beta chain stems from a study of cytomegalovirus exposure and HLA in healthy donors. Of note for this clone: The antigen remains undetermined.

It was healthy bone marrow donors who served as donors. A multiplex PCR was run with 60 Vbeta primers and 13 Jbeta primers. Sequenced by immunoSEQ multiplex PCR; TCRdb stores in-frame clones only, minus some. In the table there are a few hundred thousand clones, over 60% of which are singletons. Whole-study results and caveats: The authors considered a cluster of highly shared sequence variants likely to be a sequencing artifact. Roughly uniform sequencing depth across donors was assumed, possibly incorrectly. TCR beta chain V- and J-gene trimming was linked, in a later analysis, to a missense variant in DCLRE1C.

The germline gives CDR1 SGHVS, CDR2 FNYEAQ. The ends lost 1 base at V and 4 bases at J; junction bases unmatched: 2. The CDR3 runs to 14 residues. Sequencing input: PBMCs. The rearrangement links TRBV7-6 to TRBJ1-1; 8 bases fit TRBD1. The TCR was taken from a man aged 40-55 years in good health and CMV-seronegative. CDR3 in amino acids: CASSLGQGITEAFF. The CDR3 DNA reads TGTGCCAGCAGCTTAGGACAGGGGATCACTGAAGCTTTCTTT.